Each of the 3 T cell receptor beta chains below was sequenced from the same sample in a study of T cells in Graves' hyperthyroidism and ophthalmopathy. The TCR beta CDR3 regions underwent amplification using RNA transcripts as the source. Primed by the HTBI set, a first-round RT-PCR was run on the TCR CDR3. TCRdb re-analysed the multiplex PCR reads in MiXCR, keeping a single row per CDR3 protein. Here the sample spans about 260,000 distinct CDR3 sequences, approximately 16% being singletons. The sample taken for sequencing was blood. The receptors originated from a woman aged 18-29 years with Graves' ophthalmopathy.

Regarding this clonotype: Given a much more abundant clone one base away, this may be a read error. The chain combines TRBV20-1 with TRBJ1-1; TRBD1 agrees at 7 bases. Germline CDR1 DFQATT, CDR2 SNEGSKA (reference sequence). The CDR3 is made up of 13 amino acids. Losses at the gene ends were 7 bases for V and 4 bases for J; bases not matched to a gene: 9. The CDR3 coding sequence is TGCAGTGTCGTCAGGCAGGGGGGCACTGAAGCTTTCTTT. It is translated as CSVVRQGGTEAFF.

This clonotype has ten or more counts. The chain carries TRBV7-2 and TRBJ2-3; D is uncertain. This CDR3 is built from 12 residues. Germline V gene sequence: CDR1 SGHTA, CDR2 FQGNSA. V dropped 4 bases and J dropped 3 bases, with 5 bases sitting between them. In DNA, the CDR3 is TGTGCCAGCAGCTCCCGGACAGATACGCAGTATTTT. It yields the protein CASSSRTDTQYF. Using reference TRBV7-2 and TRBJ2-3 for the parts outside the CDR3, the full variable domain is GAGVSQSPSNKVTEKGKDVELRCDPISGHTALYWYRQSLGQGLEFLIYFQGNSAPDKSGLPSDRFSAERTGGSVSTLTIQRTQQEDSAVYLCASSSRTDTQYFGPGTRLTVL.

This clonotype was seen a single time. One end of the junction varies from germline; a read error may be responsible. The chain is built from TRBV28 and TRBJ2-7, with 7 bases lining up with TRBD2. The CDR3 length is 16 residues. Germline values: CDR1 MDHEN, CDR2 SYDVKM. The CDR3 nucleotides are TGCGCCAGCAGCCACCGAGTCGGGACTAACTCCTACGAGCAGTACTTC. It is translated as CASSHRVGTNSYEQYF.